The 27 T cell receptor beta chains below all came from one sample that was sequenced in a study of T and B cells in COVID-19 patients. TRB rearrangements were amplified by multiplex PCR with BIOMED2 TRB-A/B primers. TCRdb called the multiplex PCR reads again in MiXCR, with one record for every CDR3 protein. The sample comprises 13,000 or so distinct CDR3 sequences, under 30% of which are singletons, and approximately 6.2% rests with the top ten. Blood genomic DNA input for TRB amplification was about 240-550 ng. The sequenced sample consisted of blood. The source is a human donor who had recovered from COVID-19.

This clonotype showed up just a few times. The V gene is TRBV6-5, the J gene TRBJ1-1; D is unclear. CDR3 size: 14 residues. CDR1 is MNHEY, CDR2 SVGAGI, per germline. V dropped 0 bases and J dropped 6 bases, with 11 bases sitting between them. The DNA for the CDR3 is TGTGCCAGCAGTTACTCGCTCAGTCGGGCTGAAGCTTTCTTT. Its translation: CASSYSLSRAEAFF.

The J gene is TRBJ2-2, the V gene TRBV29-1; the D is unclear. V shed 3 bases and J shed 1 base, with 3 bases lying between them. Germline CDR1 is SQVTM and CDR2 is ANQGSEA. The CDR3 loop spans 12 amino acids. The chain's CDR3 is CSVEENTGELFF. DNA for the CDR3: TGCAGCGTTGAGGAGAACACCGGGGAGCTGTTTTTT.

The V gene is TRBV6-5, the J gene TRBJ2-7; D might be TRBD1 (6 bases). Trimming removed 0 bases at V and 3 bases at J, with 18 bases between. The germline V gene has CDR1 MNHEY and CDR2 SVGAGI. The CDR3 contains 17 residues. The CDR3 sequence: CASSYSDTGSGDYEQYF. CDR3 DNA: TGTGCCAGCAGTTACTCAGATACAGGGAGCGGAGACTACGAGCAGTACTTC.

This clonotype is labeled medium-sized. The rearrangement links TRBV27 to TRBJ2-3; TRBD2 matches 8 bases. Germline V CDR1 and CDR2: MNHEY, SMNVEV (reference sequence). The trim removed 5 bases at V and 3 bases at J, leaving 10 bases unmatched. The CDR3 runs to 16 residues. CDR3 bases: TGTGCCAGCAGTACTGCGGGAGGAATACTAACAGATACGCAGTATTTT. The encoded protein is CASSTAGGILTDTQYF.

By sample share, this clonotype is medium-sized (0.01 to 0.1%). This chain connects TRBV30 to TRBJ2-7; 12 nucleotides agree with TRBD2. The ends lost 5 bases at V and 3 bases at J; junction bases unmatched: 2. The CDR3 loop spans 13 amino acids. Germline CDR1 GTSNPN, CDR2 SVGIG (reference sequence). The CDR3 is CAWATSGSYEQYF. The CDR3, as DNA: TGTGCCTGGGCGACTAGCGGGAGCTACGAGCAGTACTTC.

The rearrangement joins TRBV14 to TRBJ1-1; D possibly corresponds to TRBD1 (5 bases). This CDR3 region has 15 residues. In germline, CDR1 is SGHDN, CDR2 FVKESK. V was clipped by 7 bases and J by 5 bases, with 20 bases between them. As DNA, the CDR3 is TGTGCCAGCAACCTTTTGCAGGGTCTTGTGACTGAAGCTTTCTTT. Translated: CASNLLQGLVTEAFF.

The genes are TRBV5-1 and TRBJ1-4; no reliable D call. The CDR3 is 14 amino acids. Trimming removed 4 bases at V and 3 bases at J, with 10 bases between. Germline V gene lookup returns CDR1 SGHRS and CDR2 YFSETQ. CDR3 protein: CASSADTSNEKLFF. In DNA, the CDR3 is TGCGCCAGCAGCGCCGACACTTCTAATGAAAAACTGTTTTTT.

The chain is built from TRBV18 and TRBJ2-7; 14 bases are shared with TRBD2. The CDR3 has 16 amino acids. The germline V gene has CDR1 KGHSH and CDR2 LQKENI. V was pared by 2 bases and J by 2 bases, with 2 bases of the junction left unmatched. The CDR3 region is CASSPSGLAGAYEQYF. CDR3 sequence (DNA): TGTGCCAGCTCACCATCGGGACTAGCGGGAGCCTACGAGCAGTACTTC. Full variable domain (outside the CDR3, taken from reference TRBV18 and TRBJ2-7): NAGVMQNPRHLVRRRGQEARLRCSPMKGHSHVYWYRQLPEEGLKFMVYLQKENIIDESGMPKERFSAEFPKEGPSILRIQQVVRGDSAAYFCASSPSGLAGAYEQYFGPGTRLTVT.

In nucleotides, the CDR3 is TGCGCCAGCAGCTCCGGACAGGCCTCCCCCTATGGCTACACCTTC. The encoded protein is CASSSGQASPYGYTF. The chain links TRBV10-1 to TRBJ1-2, with TRBD1 matching 7 bases. The CDR3 runs to 15 residues. Trimming removed 6 bases from V and 4 bases from J; junction bases left unmatched: 11. Looked up from germline, CDR1 is WNHNN and CDR2 is SYGVQD (reference sequence).

This clonotype was picked up a small number of times. The chain joins TRBV7-9 to TRBJ2-6; D may be TRBD2 (5 bases). CDR1 is SEHNR, CDR2 FQNEAQ, per germline (reference sequence). There are 17 residues in the CDR3. The V end was cut by 1 base, the J end by 0 bases, with 10 bases between. The CDR3 nucleotides read TGTGCCAGCAGCTTAGGAGGGCGGACCTCTGGGGCCAACGTCCTGACTTTC. Protein sequence: CASSLGGRTSGANVLTF. Full variable domain (outside the CDR3, taken from reference TRBV7-9 and TRBJ2-6): DTGVSQNPRHKITKRGQNVTFRCDPISEHNRLYWYRQTLGQGPEFLTYFQNEAQLEKSRLLSDRFSAERPKGSFSTLEIQRTEQGDSAMYLCASSLGGRTSGANVLTFGAGSRLTVL.

The V gene is TRBV12-3 or TRBV12-4, the J gene TRBJ1-2; D is possibly TRBD1 (5 bases). V was clipped by 6 bases and J by 8 bases, with 19 bases between them. The CDR3 totals 14 residues. The CDR3 here is CASSPGQGVFGYTF. DNA of the CDR3: TGTGCCAGCAGCCCTGGGCAGGGTGTTTTCGGCTACACCTTC.

By its share, this clonotype is medium-sized. This chain joins TRBV19 and TRBJ1-4, with 7 bases matching TRBD1. The CDR3 contains 15 residues. Germline V gene lookup returns CDR1 LNHDA and CDR2 SQIVND (reference sequence). With V trimmed by 6 bases and J by 4 bases, 8 bases remained unmatched. The CDR3 DNA reads as TGTGCCAGTAGCTTACAGGGGCGGAGTAATGAAAAACTGTTTTTT. This translates into CASSLQGRSNEKLFF.

This clonotype showed up many times. V is TRBV30 and J is TRBJ1-5; tentatively, D is TRBD1 (5 bases). V was cut by 6 bases and J by 3 bases, with 9 bases left in between. CDR1 is GTSNPN, CDR2 SVGIG, per germline (reference sequence). The CDR3 has 12 residues. The CDR3 protein is CACGDLNQPQHF. In DNA, the CDR3 is TGTGCCTGCGGGGACCTCAATCAGCCCCAGCATTTT.

The chain recombines TRBV10-2 with TRBJ1-1; the D gene is possibly TRBD1 (6 bases). V lost 7 bases, J lost 4 bases, and 13 bases lay in between. Germline CDR1 WSHSY, CDR2 SAAADI. CDR3 size: 13 residues. The CDR3 DNA reads as TGCGCCAGCAAACAGGGTTTGGGCACTGAAGCTTTCTTT. Translating gives CASKQGLGTEAFF.

There are a few counts of this clonotype. The chain combines TRBV5-4 with TRBJ2-1; 9 bases line up with TRBD2. This CDR3 is built from 15 residues. In germline, CDR1 is SGHNT, CDR2 YYREEE (reference sequence). Trimming removed 4 bases from V and 6 bases from J; junction bases left unmatched: 8. The CDR3 here is CASSGGASGANEQFF. The CDR3 nucleotides read TGTGCCAGCAGCGGAGGGGCTAGCGGGGCCAATGAGCAGTTCTTC.

In the case of this clonotype: A read error is possible here, since a much larger clone lies one base away. The CDR3 region is CASSLEPDNEQFF. CDR3 nucleotide sequence: TGTGCCAGCAGCTTGGAACCAGACAATGAGCAGTTCTTC. The genes are TRBV5-4 and TRBJ2-1; D unresolved. CDR1 and CDR2 from the germline V gene are SGHNT and YYREEE (reference sequence). This CDR3 contains 13 residues. V was clipped by 0 bases and J by 5 bases, with 6 bases between them.

At least ten counts were recorded for this clonotype. V is TRBV5-6 and J is TRBJ2-7, with a tentative D call TRBD1 (5 bases). The germline gives CDR1 SGHDT, CDR2 YYEEEE. The ends were cut back, 1 base at V and 4 bases at J, with 18 bases in the middle. The CDR3 spans 16 residues. Here the CDR3 DNA reads TGTGCCAGCAGCTTGAGGGCCACAGGCTCCCGGTACGAGCAGTACTTC. This sequence encodes CASSLRATGSRYEQYF.

The chain couples TRBV10-3 to TRBJ1-5; 7 positions agree with TRBD1. The length of the CDR3 is 15 residues. CDR1 is ENHRY, CDR2 SYGVKD, per germline. V trimming: 10 bases; J trimming: 0 bases; junction bases outside the gene matches: 9. In DNA, the CDR3 is TGTGCCACAGCCCCGGACAGGTCTAGCAATCAGCCCCAGCATTTT. Protein: CATAPDRSSNQPQHF.

The chain couples TRBV6-5 to TRBJ1-1; no firm D call. The CDR3 totals 14 residues. Germline V CDR1 and CDR2: MNHEY, SVGAGI. Deletions cut 0 bases from V and 4 bases from J, with 9 bases between. For the CDR3, the DNA is TGTGCCAGCAGTTACTCGATACGAGGCACTGAAGCTTTCTTT. Protein sequence: CASSYSIRGTEAFF.

The chain is built from TRBV6-5 and TRBJ1-2; D may be TRBD1 (6 bases). CDR3 size: 18 residues. Trimming stripped 5 bases from V and 3 bases from J, with 25 bases between. Per the germline V gene, CDR1 is MNHEY and CDR2 is SVGAGI. The CDR3 DNA sequence: TGTGCCAGCAGTGAAAACAGGGTTCGCTATAGGGGGGACTATGGCTACACCTTC. Its translation: CASSENRVRYRGDYGYTF.

By sample share, this clonotype is medium-sized. CDR3: CASSPPGTLETQYF. CDR3 nucleotides: TGTGCCAGCAGCCCACCCGGGACCCTTGAGACCCAGTACTTC. This sequence joins TRBV13 and TRBJ2-5; tentatively, D is TRBD1 or TRBD2 (5 bases each). Trimming removed 5 bases at V and 5 bases at J, with 15 bases between. Germline loops: CDR1 PRHDT, CDR2 FYEKMQ (reference sequence). CDR3 length: 14 residues. Using reference TRBV13 and TRBJ2-5 for the parts outside the CDR3, the full variable domain is AAGVIQSPRHLIKEKRETATLKCYPIPRHDTVYWYQQGPGQDPQFLISFYEKMQSDKGSIPDRFSAQQFSDYHSELNMSSLELGDSALYFCASSPPGTLETQYFGPGTRLLVL.

The CDR3 is CSARGAGTGGVQEYF. Here the CDR3 DNA reads TGCAGTGCTAGAGGGGCCGGGACAGGGGGCGTTCAGGAGTACTTC. The chain couples TRBV20-1 to TRBJ2-7, with 12 nucleotides matching TRBD1. The CDR3 extends over 15 amino acids. J gave up 11 bases and V 1 base, and 12 bases lay outside the gene matches. CDR1 is DFQATT, CDR2 SNEGSKA, per germline (reference sequence).

This clonotype is deemed medium-sized. The genes are TRBV27 and TRBJ2-3, with D perhaps TRBD1 or TRBD2 (6 bases each). V was trimmed by 3 bases and J by 4 bases, leaving 11 bases between them. The CDR3 spans 14 residues. Germline CDR1 and CDR2: MNHEY and SMNVEV (reference sequence). The DNA for the CDR3 is TGTGCCAGCAGTTTCGGGGGCGGGGCAGATACGCAGTATTTT. This translates into CASSFGGGADTQYF.

By proportion, this clonotype is medium-sized. The chain employs TRBV12-3 or TRBV12-4 and TRBJ2-3; D is unresolved. Between the trimmed V and J ends, which lost 6 bases and 6 bases, there was a span of 16 bases. The CDR3 has 14 amino acids. In DNA form, the CDR3 reads TGTGCCAGCAGGTTTGACGTCCTGGGGGATACGCAGTATTTT. Translating it yields CASRFDVLGDTQYF.

The chain uses TRBV6-5 and TRBJ1-4, with 9 positions matching TRBD1. Germline V gene sequence: CDR1 MNHEY, CDR2 SVGAGI. The CDR3 consists of 14 residues. With 5 bases clipped from V and 7 bases from J, the junction kept 5 bases outside the gene matches. The CDR3 region is CASSRTGAGEKLFF. The DNA of the CDR3 is TGTGCCAGCAGTCGGACAGGGGCTGGTGAAAAACTGTTTTTT.

This rearrangement joins TRBV7-9 to TRBJ2-1, with TRBD2 matching over 9 bases. Germline assignment: CDR1 SEHNR and CDR2 FQNEAQ (reference sequence). The CDR3 sequence is 16 residues long. V was clipped by 1 base and J by 7 bases; unmatched bases: 8. The CDR3 sequence: CASSLGAGGPGNEQFF. DNA for the CDR3: TGTGCCAGCAGCTTAGGGGCGGGGGGGCCAGGGAATGAGCAGTTCTTC.

This chain uses TRBV7-6 with TRBJ2-3; possible D gene TRBD2, 5 bases. The CDR3 contains 15 residues. CDR1 and CDR2 (germline): SGHVS, FNYEAQ. V lost 3 bases to trimming and J lost 0 bases, with 10 bases between them. The CDR3: CASSFRGASTDTQYF. DNA of the CDR3: TGTGCCAGCAGCTTCCGGGGAGCTAGCACAGATACGCAGTATTTT.